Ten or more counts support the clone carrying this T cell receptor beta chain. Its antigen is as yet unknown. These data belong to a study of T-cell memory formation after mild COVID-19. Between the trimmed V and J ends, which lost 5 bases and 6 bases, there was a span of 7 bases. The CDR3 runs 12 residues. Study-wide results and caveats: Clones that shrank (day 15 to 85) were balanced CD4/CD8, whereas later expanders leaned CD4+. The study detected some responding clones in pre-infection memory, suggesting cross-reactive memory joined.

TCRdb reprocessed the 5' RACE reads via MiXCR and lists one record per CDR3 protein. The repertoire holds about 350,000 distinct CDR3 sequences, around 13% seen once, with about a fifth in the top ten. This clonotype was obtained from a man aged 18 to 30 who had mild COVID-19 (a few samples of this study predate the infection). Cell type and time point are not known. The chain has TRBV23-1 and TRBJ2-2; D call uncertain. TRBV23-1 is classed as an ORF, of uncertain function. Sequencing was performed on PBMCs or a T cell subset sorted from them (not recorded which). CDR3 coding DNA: TGCGCCAGCAGTACGAGAGCCGGGGAGCTGTTTTTT. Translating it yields CASSTRAGELFF.